Listed below are T cell receptor beta chains from one sample, sequenced in a study of blood T cell repertoires in COVID-19. Profiling relied on immunoSEQ multiplex PCR, and the TCRdb table lists in-frame clones only, not all of them. The data show roughly 41,000 clones, about 85% seen once. What was sequenced was peripheral blood. These receptors originate from a man aged 50 or older with active COVID-19. The CDR3 runs from the conserved cysteine through the conserved F or W. The size entry is marked missing in some rows and otherwise reads once, few, many or a size class.

J gene	clone size	V gene	CDR3 protein
TRBJ1-1	-	TRBV2	CASRQGDTEAFF
TRBJ1-4	-	TRBV7-2	CASSPRVQKDEKLFF
TRBJ2-7	-	TRBV6-2/TRBV6-3	CASSYYPVPYEQYF
TRBJ1-1	once	TRBV19	CASSIVGQGVTEAFF
TRBJ2-3	-	TRBV6-5	CAVKGVAGGTDTQYF
TRBJ1-1	-	TRBV5-5	CASSLAGVGQARRNTEAFF
TRBJ2-5	-	TRBV5-4	CASSLVGGGKETQYF
TRBJ1-5	few	TRBV4-3	CASSQVWGTVQPQHF
TRBJ2-3	-	TRBV7-6	CASSYGQGGTDTQYF
TRBJ1-2	-	TRBV28	CASSLGTGVYGYTF
TRBJ2-3	-	TRBV7-6	CASSSRTSGGDTQYF
TRBJ1-2	-	TRBV27	CASSSVLRGYGYTF
TRBJ1-6	-	TRBV27	CAISRDRDNSPLHF
TRBJ1-1	-	TRBV18	CASSRGAGLNTEAFF
TRBJ2-3	-	TRBV19	CASRLQGARTDTQYF
TRBJ1-5	-	TRBV27	CASSFLGDNQPQHF
TRBJ2-1	few	TRBV11-2	CASSLGQYNEQFF
TRBJ1-5	-	TRBV5-1	CASSLSWNQPQHF
TRBJ1-5	-	TRBV6-5	CASSRQGNQPQHF
TRBJ2-3	few	TRBV2	CASRRQARAGADTQYF
TRBJ2-1	-	TRBV7-9	CASSLTATGGTYNEQFF
TRBJ2-7	-	TRBV6-5	CASSVAGGIYEQYF